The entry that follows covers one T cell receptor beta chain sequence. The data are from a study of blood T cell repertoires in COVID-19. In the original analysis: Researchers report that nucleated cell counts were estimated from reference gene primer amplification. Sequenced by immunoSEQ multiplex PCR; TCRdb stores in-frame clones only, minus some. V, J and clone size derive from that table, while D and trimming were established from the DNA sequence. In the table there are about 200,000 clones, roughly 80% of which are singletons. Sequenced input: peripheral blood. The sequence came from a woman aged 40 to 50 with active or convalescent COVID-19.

The CDR3 region is CASEPGMSNQPQHF. In DNA form, the CDR3 reads TGTGCCAGTGAACCAGGGATGAGCAATCAGCCCCAGCATTTT. V and J are TRBV19 and TRBJ1-5; possible D gene TRBD1, 5 bases. CDR3 size: 14 residues. CDR1 and CDR2 from the germline V gene are LNHDA and SQIVND (reference sequence). Trimming removed 8 bases at V and 1 base at J, with 12 bases between.